This T cell receptor (beta chain) stems from a study of post-analysis software for immune sequencing data (dated by TCRdb to about 2015). Study-level background: Relapsing-remitting, secondary progressive and progressive-relapsing multiple sclerosis were recorded as disease courses, and subtype annotation was lacking for some patients. The patient repertoires were set against about 10 previously published healthy control repertoires from donors whose ages ranged from roughly 6 to 26 years. A subset of samples was prepared in parallel using single-end sample barcoding, then pooled and co-amplified after Illumina adapter ligation. The research as a whole found: The multiple sclerosis patient group was slightly younger than the control group. Direct clustering with F measure showed strong co-clustering of samples prepared in the same batch, prompting a batch-effect correction. Normalized Chao1 diversity was significantly lower in multiple sclerosis patients than controls, suggesting substantial peripheral T-cell clonal expansion. Significantly higher frequencies in patients than in controls were found for about five TRBV segments, including TRBV5-6, TRBV5-1 and TRBV20-1.

With regard to this clonotype: Its target antigen remains unknown. No base-level quality is on record; no much larger clone is a single base apart.

TCR beta repertoires were profiled from peripheral blood of 13 young patients with multiple sclerosis to demonstrate the VDJtools post-analysis software. The patients with multiple sclerosis were children and adolescents between roughly 6 and 16 years of age. The library relied on PCR. TCRdb names Illumina HiSeq 2500 as the instrument used. To reduce PCR and sequencing biases, unique molecular identifiers were built into the TCR beta cDNA libraries. About 500,000 cDNA molecules were obtained for every 1 to 10 million input T cells, so each molecule roughly corresponded to one T cell. The same protocol used for the earlier healthy control dataset was applied to prepare and sequence the patient libraries. Samples belonging to the same batch were prepared together, multiplexed and sequenced on a shared HiSeq lane. The authors' analysis ran thus. MIGEC was used to process the raw barcoded reads, and molecular identifier groups with only a single read were discarded before consensus assembly and CDR3 extraction. VDJtools was used for post-analysis of the clonotype tables, and diversity was normalized by down-sampling every dataset to the size of the smallest sample. To correct batch-related cross-sample contamination, repertoire overlap clustering matched CDR3 amino acid sequences but not nucleotide sequences. TCRdb applied fastp at Q25 and MiXCR to the public reads, then kept only in-frame beta chains. Rows are unified per CDR3 protein, each entry keeping the most common DNA and genes. The V and J calls reflect TCRdb's pipeline rather than the authors' work. Recorded for this sample are 450,000 to 700,000 distinct CDR3 sequences; around 40% of them occurred a single time. The top ten constitute around 1.7% of the sample.

The CDR3 contains 14 residues, cysteine and phenylalanine counted. CDR3 DNA is the only sequence kept; it has 42 bases, read in frame from the first base. Source material: blood. The receptor was isolated from a girl aged 5-17 years with multiple sclerosis. Recombination connected TRBV12-3 or TRBV12-4 to TRBJ2-7, with TRBD2 matching 7 junction bases. The J call may not be correct, given that the DNA end is closer to TRBJ2-5. The DNA sequence is given as TGTGCCAGCAGCGCACCAGGGAGGGAAGAGACCCAGTACTTC. This translates into CASSAPGREETQYF.